These T cell receptor beta chains were read from a single sample in a study of early stage breast cancer tumors. The protocol was immunoSEQ multiplex PCR, while the TCRdb copy is restricted to in-frame clones and leaves out a portion. This table holds about 48,000 clones, 83% found once. Sequencing was done on a sample of blood. These receptors all stem from a person in their fifties with breast cancer. CDR3s include the opening cysteine and the closing phenylalanine or tryptophan. A D gene is named only where the DNA matches it firmly. A clone size is listed for some rows: how often the clone was seen (once, few, many), or a class if it is expanded.

len	d_gene	v_gene	abundance	j_gene	CDR3aa	CDR3nt
11	-	TRBV20-1	-	TRBJ2-3	CSVSRADTQYF	TGCAGTGTCAGTCGTGCAGATACGCAGTATTTT
12	-	TRBV14	-	TRBJ2-6	CASSQLTNVLTF	TGTGCCAGCAGCCAATTGACAAACGTCCTGACTTTC
14	-	TRBV5-1	few	TRBJ1-1	CASSPGGGMDEAFF	TGCGCCAGCAGCCCGGGAGGAGGGATGGATGAAGCTTTCTTT
12	-	TRBV6-5	once	TRBJ1-2	CASSQDRVGYTF	TGTGCCAGCAGCCAGGACAGAGTAGGCTACACCTTC
14	-	TRBV19	-	TRBJ1-1	CASSLGRRNTEAFF	TGTGCCAGTAGTCTCGGAAGGAGGAACACTGAAGCTTTCTTT
18	TRBD2	TRBV11-2	-	TRBJ2-5	CASSLMASGSRRQETQYF	TGTGCCAGCAGCTTAATGGCTAGCGGGAGTAGGCGGCAAGAGACCCAGTACTTC
14	-	TRBV19	few	TRBJ1-1	CASSIMGQNTEAFF	TGTGCCAGTAGTATTATGGGACAGAACACTGAAGCTTTCTTT
12	-	TRBV7-9	-	TRBJ2-1	CASSYRDNEQFF	TGTGCCAGCAGCTACAGGGACAATGAGCAGTTCTTC
19	TRBD2	TRBV28	-	TRBJ2-3	CASSLSPGLAGTSTDTQYF	TGTGCCAGCAGTTTATCCCCGGGACTAGCGGGGACTAGCACAGATACGCAGTATTTT
14	-	TRBV5-1	-	TRBJ2-1	CASSFQGGYNEQFF	TGCGCCAGCAGCTTCCAGGGCGGATACAATGAGCAGTTCTTC
15	-	TRBV5-4	-	TRBJ1-1	CASSARTMGDTEAFF	TGTGCCAGCAGCGCCCGAACGATGGGGGACACTGAAGCTTTCTTT
12	-	TRBV5-1	few	TRBJ2-1	CASSSQSNEQFF	TGCGCCAGCAGCTCCCAATCCAATGAGCAGTTCTTC